The 24 T cell receptor beta chains below were found in one sample sequenced in a study of blood T cell repertoires in COVID-19. Data came from immunoSEQ multiplex PCR; TCRdb stores just in-frame clones and leaves some out. The sample lists 140,000 to 150,000 clones; roughly 79% were seen once. The sample comprised peripheral blood. The receptor set was obtained from a human donor with acute or convalescent COVID-19. The donor label of this sample is uncertain.

The V call is TRBV7-2, the J call TRBJ1-2; maybe TRBD1 (5 bases). The V gene lost 5 bases and the J gene lost 2 bases, with 15 bases spanning the gap. This CDR3 is 15 amino acids long. Germline V gene data show CDR1 as SGHTA and CDR2 as FQGNSA. DNA of the CDR3: TGTGCCAGCAGCCTACCCGGACATACCAACTATGGCTACACCTTC. Amino acid sequence: CASSLPGHTNYGYTF.

The chain carries TRBV21-1 and TRBJ1-2. TRBV21-1 is flagged as a pseudogene. This CDR3 region has 15 residues. The CDR3 DNA is TGTGCCAGCAGCGTCCGGGTCCTTCATTACTATGGCTACACCTTC. This translates into CASSVRVLHYYGYTF.

The chain is built from TRBV11-3 and TRBJ2-3; D gene unclear. Germline CDR1 is SGHNT and CDR2 is YENEEA. There are 14 residues in the CDR3. Trimming removed 4 bases from V and 7 bases from J, with 15 bases in between. The CDR3 DNA reads as TGTGCCAGCAGCTCCCTCGAGGCGAGTAATACGCAGTATTTT. It specifies CASSSLEASNTQYF.

The genes are TRBV30 and TRBJ1-1; tentative D call: TRBD1 (6 bases). Looked up from germline, CDR1 is GTSNPN and CDR2 is SVGIG (reference sequence). The CDR3 is 14 residues long. The V end lost 0 bases, the J end lost 5 bases, and 13 bases lay between the germline ends. This CDR3 reads CAWSVSQGSTEAFF. In DNA form, the CDR3 reads TGTGCCTGGAGTGTTTCCCAGGGGAGTACTGAAGCTTTCTTT.

In DNA, the CDR3 is TGTGCCAGCAGTTTCTTGGCTACAGATACGCAGTATTTT. Translation gives CASSFLATDTQYF. The chain combines TRBV12-3 or TRBV12-4 with TRBJ2-3; D not resolved. The CDR3 runs 13 residues. Trimming pared 3 bases from V and 3 bases from J, leaving 7 bases between.

Only a few counts were recorded for this clone. The chain couples TRBV9 to TRBJ1-3, with TRBD1 identical over 7 bases. The V gene's germline CDR1 is SGDLS and CDR2 YYNGEE. V was pared by 5 bases and J by 3 bases, with 8 bases of the junction left unmatched. The CDR3 is 15 residues long. The CDR3 sequence: CASSFADRVGNTIYF. CDR3 DNA: TGTGCCAGCAGTTTTGCTGACAGGGTTGGAAACACCATATATTTT.

This clone was counted only a few times. This chain joins TRBV2 and TRBJ2-3, with 10 bases matching TRBD1. In germline, CDR1 is SNHLY, CDR2 FYNNEI. This CDR3 comprises 15 residues. The V and J ends lost 11 bases and 0 bases, in that order; junction bases with no gene match: 8. The CDR3 nucleotides read TGTGCCGACAGGGGGCGGGGGGCTAGCACAGATACGCAGTATTTT. Amino acid sequence: CADRGRGASTDTQYF.

The table lists this clone with a few counts. The V gene is TRBV5-6, the J gene TRBJ1-6; unclear D gene. The germline CDR1 and CDR2 sequences are SGHDT and YYEEEE. Trimming removed 4 bases at V and 0 bases at J, with 8 bases between. The CDR3 runs 15 residues. The CDR3 DNA reads as TGTGCCAGCAGCATCGGTAGCTCCTATAATTCACCCCTCCACTTT. Its protein product is CASSIGSSYNSPLHF.

The chain recombines TRBV19 with TRBJ1-5, with D maybe TRBD1 (5 bases). This CDR3 spans 15 amino acids. V was clipped by 5 bases and J by 2 bases, with 13 bases between them. CDR1 is LNHDA and CDR2 is SQIVND in the germline V gene (reference sequence). This chain's CDR3 is CASSPSLGGNQPQHF. DNA for the CDR3: TGTGCCAGTAGTCCCTCGTTAGGGGGCAATCAGCCCCAGCATTTT.

This clone was detected many times. The same CDR3 is also encoded by other DNA sequences in this sample. The chain links TRBV18 to TRBJ1-1; D possibly corresponds to TRBD1 (5 bases). Germline V gene lookup returns CDR1 KGHSH and CDR2 LQKENI. The CDR3 consists of 14 residues. V lost 6 bases and J 2 bases, leaving 13 bases between the germline ends. The CDR3 nucleotides read TGTGCCAGCTCCCGGGGACTCCAAAACACTGAAGCTTTCTTT. Protein sequence: CASSRGLQNTEAFF.

The V and J genes are TRBV19 and TRBJ1-5, with D uncertain. The V end lost 6 bases, the J end lost 3 bases, and 18 bases lay between the germline ends. The CDR3 spans 16 residues. CDR1 LNHDA and CDR2 SQIVND come from the germline V gene (reference sequence). CDR3 loop: CASRVRHTEYNQPQHF. DNA for the CDR3: TGTGCCAGTAGGGTCAGGCACACCGAATACAATCAGCCCCAGCATTTT. Supplemented by reference TRBV19 and TRBJ1-5, the full variable domain reads DGGITQSPKYLFRKEGQNVTLSCEQNLNHDAMYWYRQDPGQGLRLIYYSQIVNDFQKGDIAEGYSVSREKKESFPLTVTSAQKNPTAFYLCASRVRHTEYNQPQHFGDGTRLSIL.

The V call is TRBV9, the J call TRBJ2-2; TRBD2 aligns across 12 bases. V was clipped by 4 bases and J by 7 bases; unmatched bases: 14. CDR3 length equals 18 residues. Germline-derived CDR1 and CDR2 are SGDLS and YYNGEE. CDR3 region: CASSPRPSGGAKGGELFF. CDR3 coding DNA: TGTGCCAGCAGCCCACGTCCTAGCGGGGGGGCTAAGGGCGGGGAGCTGTTTTTT.

This clone has a single count. The V gene is TRBV3-1 (or the pseudogene TRBV3-2), the J gene TRBJ1-1, with TRBD1 as a possible D gene (6 bases). Germline V gene lookup returns CDR1 LGHDT and CDR2 YNNKEL (reference sequence). This CDR3 spans 15 amino acids. V was clipped by 3 bases and J by 2 bases, with 13 bases between them. CDR3 in amino acids: CASSHPGQSNTEAFF. The CDR3 DNA sequence: TGTGCCAGCAGCCATCCTGGACAGAGCAACACTGAAGCTTTCTTT.

The chain joins TRBV9 to TRBJ1-2, with 9 bases fitting TRBD1. The CDR3 runs 17 residues. The germline V gene encodes CDR1 SGDLS and CDR2 YYNGEE. The V segment lost 6 bases and the J segment 6 bases; nucleotides outside the gene matches: 18. The CDR3 DNA is TGTGCCAGCACTCACACCGATCTGGGACAGGGAGGACATGGCTACACCTTC. As protein: CASTHTDLGQGGHGYTF.

This chain links TRBV2 with TRBJ2-2; D is perhaps TRBD1 (6 bases). This CDR3 comprises 14 residues. Trimming removed 6 bases from V and 6 bases from J, with 14 bases in between. CDR1 SNHLY and CDR2 FYNNEI come from the germline V gene. This CDR3 is CASRTGTNAGELFF. The DNA for the CDR3 is TGTGCCAGCAGGACCGGGACAAATGCCGGGGAGCTGTTTTTT.

This clone was seen a handful of times. The V call is TRBV10-3, the J call TRBJ2-2, with 10 bases that match TRBD2. Trimming removed 11 bases from V and 6 bases from J; junction bases left unmatched: 12. The CDR3 consists of 15 residues. Per germline, CDR1 ENHRY and CDR2 SYGVKD. The DNA for the CDR3 is TGTGCCTTCTCCGTCGGGACTAGCGAATCCGGGGAGCTGTTTTTT. Translated, it gives CAFSVGTSESGELFF.

The rearrangement uses TRBV14 and TRBJ2-7; TRBD1 matches at 10 bases. J lost 3 bases, V lost 5 bases, and 7 bases had no gene match. The CDR3 is 15 amino acids. Germline assignment: CDR1 SGHDN and CDR2 FVKESK. CDR3 DNA sequence: TGTGCCAGCAGCTCCATGACAGGGGGCTACTACGAGCAGTACTTC. As protein: CASSSMTGGYYEQYF.

V gene TRBV19 combines with J gene TRBJ1-2, with unresolved D. In germline, CDR1 is LNHDA, CDR2 SQIVND (reference sequence). CDR3 length: 12 amino acids. V was pared by 5 bases and J by 2 bases, with 6 bases between. The CDR3 loop reads CASSLANYGYTF. In DNA, the CDR3 is TGTGCCAGTAGTCTTGCGAACTATGGCTACACCTTC.

The CDR3 DNA sequence: TGTGCCAGCGATATTTACCACGGGACTAATGAAAAACTGTTTTTT. Translating it yields CASDIYHGTNEKLFF. The chain uses TRBV19 and TRBJ1-4, with D hard to call. This CDR3 is 15 amino acids long. Trimming removed 9 bases from V and 2 bases from J, with 16 bases in between. Looked up from germline, CDR1 is LNHDA and CDR2 is SQIVND (reference sequence).

This clone came up once. The CDR3 sequence is CASSQGSGGRSSYEQYF. The CDR3 coding sequence is TGTGCCAGCAGCCAAGGTAGCGGGGGGAGAAGTTCCTACGAGCAGTACTTC. This chain connects TRBV4-2 to TRBJ2-7, with TRBD2 matching 10 bases. Unmatched junction bases numbered 7, after V lost 1 base and J lost 1 base. Germline assignment: CDR1 LGHNA and CDR2 YNFKEQ. CDR3 length: 17 residues.

This chain connects TRBV19 to TRBJ1-3; no reliable D call. CDR3 length equals 13 residues. CDR1 and CDR2 from the germline V gene are LNHDA and SQIVND (reference sequence). Trimming pared 1 base from V and 3 bases from J, leaving 4 bases between. CDR3 nucleotide sequence: TGTGCCAGTAGTATAGCTATTGGAAACACCATATATTTT. Its translation is CASSIAIGNTIYF.

This chain joins TRBV30 and TRBJ1-1; D not resolved. Deletions cut 0 bases from V and 1 base from J, with 6 bases between. The CDR3 loop spans 13 amino acids. Germline V gene lookup returns CDR1 GTSNPN and CDR2 SVGIG (reference sequence). The chain's CDR3 is CAWSVNWNTEAFF. In DNA form, the CDR3 reads TGTGCCTGGAGTGTAAACTGGAACACTGAAGCTTTCTTT.

This rearrangement joins TRBV7-2 to TRBJ1-2; TRBD1 might be the D (6 bases). The CDR3 extends over 16 amino acids. With 2 bases removed from V and 5 bases from J, the gap between germline ends came to 18 bases. Germline CDR1 and CDR2: SGHTA and FQGNSA. The CDR3 loop is CASSLNDFRGTYGYTF. The CDR3 nucleotides read TGTGCCAGCAGCTTAAACGATTTCAGGGGCACGTATGGCTACACCTTC.

V gene TRBV10-2 combines with J gene TRBJ1-5; D is ambiguous. The CDR3 runs 14 residues. Per germline, CDR1 WSHSY and CDR2 SAAADI. The V end was cut by 2 bases, the J end by 4 bases, with 9 bases between. CDR3 nucleotides: TGCGCCAGCAGTGAGATGGGCCTTAATCAGCCCCAGCATTTT. Protein sequence: CASSEMGLNQPQHF.